Presented here are 9 T cell receptor beta chains from one specimen sequenced in a study of persistence of HIV-infected CD4 T cells. Their target antigens are unknown. Stimulation used 9 to 10 ug/mL lysate from CMV-infected fibroblasts. Memory cells lacking CD40L and CD69 with high CD45RO were sorted. This was the immunoSEQ version 4 assay in survey mode. Profiling relied on immunoSEQ multiplex PCR, and the TCRdb table lists in-frame clones only, not all of them. The table records approximately 30,000 clones, 82% of them present only once. Specimen: CD4+ T cells sorted from PBMCs after roughly 18-hour stimulation, collected from a patient who received antiretroviral therapy. The receptors were sampled from an adult woman with HIV who was CMV-seropositive.

The chain uses TRBV3-1 (or the pseudogene TRBV3-2) and TRBJ1-1; weak D call: TRBD1 (5 bases). The CDR3 length is 13 residues. Germline-derived CDR1 and CDR2 are LGHDT and YNNKEL (reference sequence). V lost 3 bases and J lost 8, with 13 bases in between. The CDR3 sequence is CASSHPGHWEAFF. As DNA, the CDR3 is TGTGCCAGCAGCCATCCCGGACACTGGGAAGCTTTCTTT.

V is TRBV20-1 and J is TRBJ2-7, with D possibly matching TRBD1 (6 bases). V lost 6 bases, J lost 4 bases, and 10 bases lay in between. This CDR3 spans 11 amino acids. The germline V gene has CDR1 DFQATT and CDR2 SNEGSKA (reference sequence). The CDR3, as DNA: TGCAGTGCCCGGACAGAGTACGAGCAGTACTTC. Its translation is CSARTEYEQYF.

The chain combines TRBV5-8 with TRBJ2-7; TRBD1 matches 11 bases. Germline CDR1 reads SGHTS; CDR2 reads YDEGEE. Unmatched junction bases numbered 5, after V lost 3 bases and J lost 3 bases. CDR3 length: 15 residues. This CDR3 is CASSSYGTGGYEQYF. The CDR3 nucleotides read TGTGCCAGCAGCTCGTACGGGACAGGGGGCTACGAGCAGTACTTC.

This clone was seen once. J is TRBJ1-1 and V is TRBV11-2; 12 bases fit TRBD1. Unmatched junction bases numbered 4, after V lost 2 bases and J lost 0 bases. This CDR3 has 17 amino acids. CDR1 and CDR2 (germline): SGHAT, FQNNGV. The CDR3 coding sequence is TGTGCCAGCAGCTTATATGGGACAGGGGGCTTGAACACTGAAGCTTTCTTT. This encodes CASSLYGTGGLNTEAFF.

This chain joins TRBV9 and TRBJ2-3; D possibly uses TRBD1 or TRBD2 (6 bases each). Germline CDR1 and CDR2: SGDLS and YYNGEE. CDR3 length: 15 residues. V shed 0 bases and J shed 8 bases, with 16 bases lying between them. CDR3 coding DNA: TGTGCCAGCAGCGTAGTATCGGGGGCGGGTGGTACGCAGTATTTT. The encoded protein is CASSVVSGAGGTQYF.

The rearrangement uses TRBV3-1 (or the pseudogene TRBV3-2) and TRBJ2-5, with 9 bases aligning to TRBD1. Germline CDR1 and CDR2: LGHDT and YNNKEL (reference sequence). CDR3 length: 17 residues. V gave up 0 bases and J gave up 5 bases; unmatched junction bases: 10. The CDR3 bases are TGTGCCAGCAGCCAAGATCTCGGGAACAGGGGGCGGGAGACCCAGTACTTC. Its protein is CASSQDLGNRGRETQYF.

This rearrangement joins TRBV7-8 to TRBJ1-2; tentatively, D is TRBD1 (5 bases). Germline values: CDR1 SGHVS, CDR2 FQNEAQ. The V end lost 2 bases, the J end lost 7 bases, and 11 bases lay between the germline ends. The CDR3 is 13 amino acids. CDR3: CASSLKGRAGYTF. DNA of the CDR3: TGTGCCAGCAGCTTAAAGGGGAGGGCTGGCTACACCTTC. The full variable domain, completed using reference TRBV7-8 and TRBJ1-2, is GAGVSQSPRYKVAKRGQDVALRCDPISGHVSLFWYQQALGQGPEFLTYFQNEAQLDKSGLPSDRFFAERPEGSVSTLKIQRTQQEDSAVYLCASSLKGRAGYTFGSGTRLTVV.

This chain joins TRBV2 and TRBJ1-5, with TRBD1 matching 8 bases. The junction had 11 bases not matched to a gene; V was cut back by 7 bases and J by 6 bases. This CDR3 contains 15 residues. From germline, CDR1 is SNHLY and CDR2 FYNNEI. The CDR3 loop is CASTAAGTGIQPQHF. The CDR3 nucleotides are TGTGCCAGCACGGCGGCTGGGACAGGTATTCAGCCCCAGCATTTT.

This clone was counted between two and nine times. This chain uses TRBV19 with TRBJ2-3, with D possibly matching TRBD2 (6 bases). V was clipped by 3 bases and J by 0 bases, with 13 bases between them. Germline loops: CDR1 LNHDA, CDR2 SQIVND (reference sequence). This CDR3 comprises 16 residues. This chain's CDR3 is CASSMRTTPSTDTQYF. CDR3 in DNA: TGTGCCAGTAGTATGCGGACTACCCCTAGCACAGATACGCAGTATTTT. Complete variable domain (other parts from reference TRBV19 and TRBJ2-3): DGGITQSPKYLFRKEGQNVTLSCEQNLNHDAMYWYRQDPGQGLRLIYYSQIVNDFQKGDIAEGYSVSREKKESFPLTVTSAQKNPTAFYLCASSMRTTPSTDTQYFGPGTRLTVL.